The 17 T cell receptor beta chains below come from one sample, sequenced in a study of blood T cell repertoires in COVID-19. The repertoire was sequenced with immunoSEQ multiplex PCR; TCRdb's copy has only in-frame clones and lacks some. Of 430,000 or so clones listed, roughly 90% are singletons. Sequencing was done on a sample of PBMCs or T cells enriched from blood (not recorded which). Receptors were obtained from a young woman who had been exposed to COVID-19.

A word on this clone: Other nucleotide sequences in the sample specify the same CDR3. The chain recombines TRBV12-3 or TRBV12-4 with TRBJ1-2; 8 bases line up with TRBD1. After removal of 6 bases from V and 4 bases from J, the junction contained 4 bases not matched to a gene. The length of the CDR3 is 13 residues. The DNA of the CDR3 is TGTGCCAGCAGCCTCGACAGGGGCTATGGCTACACCTTC. Its translation is CASSLDRGYGYTF.

The rearrangement joins TRBV6-5 to TRBJ2-7; the match to TRBD2 covers 10 bases. V shed 5 bases and J 4 bases; nucleotides not matched to a gene: 5. Germline CDR1 is MNHEY and CDR2 is SVGAGI. The CDR3 contains 14 residues. CDR3 sequence: CASSTLAGAYEQYF. The CDR3 nucleotides read TGTGCCAGCAGTACCCTAGCGGGAGCGTACGAGCAGTACTTC.

This clone has only a few counts. The chain combines TRBV11-2 with TRBJ2-7, with D possibly matching TRBD2 (6 bases). Germline V CDR1 and CDR2: SGHAT, FQNNGV. The V gene lost 3 bases and the J gene lost 0 bases, with 9 bases spanning the gap. This CDR3 region has 14 residues. Here the CDR3 DNA reads TGTGCCAGCAGCTTTTACGGGAGCTCCTACGAGCAGTACTTC. Translation gives CASSFYGSSYEQYF.

The rearrangement uses TRBV15 and TRBJ2-2; D perhaps matches TRBD2 (6 bases). Germline V gene data show CDR1 as LNHNV and CDR2 as YYDKDF (reference sequence). V lost 5 bases and J 0 bases, leaving 22 bases between the germline ends. The CDR3 spans 19 residues. The CDR3 nucleotides are TGTGCCACCAGCCCCCTTGGGAAGGGCGGGGATTCGAACACCGGGGAGCTGTTTTTT. Translating it yields CATSPLGKGGDSNTGELFF.

The rearrangement uses TRBV11-2 and TRBJ2-5; D gene unclear. This CDR3 spans 13 amino acids. The V and J ends lost 5 bases and 2 bases respectively, with 9 bases between them. CDR1 SGHAT and CDR2 FQNNGV come from the germline V gene. CDR3 region: CASSRSLQETQYF. The CDR3 coding sequence is TGTGCCAGCAGCCGGTCCTTACAAGAGACCCAGTACTTC.

This clone was observed a few times. The chain couples TRBV6-5 to TRBJ2-7; 9 bases agree with TRBD1. This CDR3 contains 14 residues. After removal of 8 bases from V and 2 bases from J, the junction contained 7 bases not matched to a gene. CDR1 and CDR2 (germline): MNHEY, SVGAGI. The DNA of the CDR3 is TGTGCCAGCGGGAGGGGACAGGGCGCCTACGAGCAGTACTTC. It encodes CASGRGQGAYEQYF.

This chain uses TRBV12-3 or TRBV12-4 with TRBJ1-2, with 7 bases fitting TRBD1. The CDR3 runs to 13 residues. Germline trimming cut 8 bases from V and 3 bases from J; bases unmatched to any gene: 6. Here the CDR3 DNA reads TGTGCCAGCCTACAGGGGAGGTACTATGGCTACACCTTC. Amino acid sequence: CASLQGRYYGYTF.

This rearrangement joins TRBV5-4 to TRBJ2-1; 14 bases are shared with TRBD2. CDR3 length: 17 residues. Germline CDR1 reads SGHNT; CDR2 reads YYREEE (reference sequence). With V trimmed by 1 base and J by 9 bases, 9 bases remained unmatched. CDR3 DNA sequence: TGTGCCAGCAGCTTGCTTGTGGGGACTAGCGGGAGTCCTGAGCAGTTCTTC. Translation: CASSLLVGTSGSPEQFF. Based on the CDR3 plus reference TRBV5-4 and TRBJ2-1, the full variable domain is ETGVTQSPTHLIKTRGQQVTLRCSSQSGHNTVSWYQQALGQGPQFIFQYYREEENGRGNFPPRFSGLQFPNYSSELNVNALELDDSALYLCASSLLVGTSGSPEQFFGPGTRLTVL.

This chain joins TRBV2 and TRBJ1-1; D unclear. This CDR3 is 13 amino acids long. CDR1 is SNHLY, CDR2 FYNNEI, per germline. Trimming left V 4 bases short and J 1 base short, with 7 bases between. The chain's CDR3 is CASSVSGNTEAFF. The CDR3, as DNA: TGTGCCAGCAGTGTCTCCGGGAACACTGAAGCTTTCTTT.

This clone appeared once. The rearrangement uses TRBV5-1 and TRBJ2-3; 10 bases align to TRBD1. CDR1 and CDR2 (germline): SGHRS, YFSETQ. The CDR3 spans 14 residues. The junction had 3 bases not matched to a gene; V was cut back by 4 bases and J by 4 bases. CDR3 region: CASSQGQGPDTQYF. The CDR3 coding sequence is TGCGCCAGCAGCCAGGGACAGGGGCCAGATACGCAGTATTTT.

With regard to this clone: The junction differs from germline at one of its ends, possibly a read error. This chain joins TRBV18 and TRBJ2-1, with 8 bases aligning to TRBD2. The length of the CDR3 is 14 residues. Germline lookup yields CDR1 KGHSH and CDR2 LQKENI. The CDR3 loop reads CASSPSLKRESSLF. CDR3 DNA sequence: TGTGCCAGCTCACCCTCCCTTAAGCGGGAGTCCTCGCTCTTC. The full variable domain, its missing parts supplied by reference TRBV18 and TRBJ2-1, is NAGVMQNPRHLVRRRGQEARLRCSPMKGHSHVYWYRQLPEEGLKFMVYLQKENIIDESGMPKERFSAEFPKEGPSILRIQQVVRGDSAAYFCASSPSLKRESSLFGPGTRLTVL.

CDR3 DNA sequence: TGTGCCAGCAGTTCCGGGACAACCTACGAGCAGTACTTC. Translating gives CASSSGTTYEQYF. This chain joins TRBV27 and TRBJ2-7, with a tentative D call TRBD1 (6 bases). V was pared by 4 bases and J by 2 bases, with 9 bases between. CDR3 length: 13 amino acids. The germline V gene has CDR1 MNHEY and CDR2 SMNVEV (reference sequence).

This clone was observed a single time. The chain combines TRBV6-5 with TRBJ1-5; maybe TRBD1 (5 bases). Trimming stripped 0 bases from V and 2 bases from J, with 8 bases between. The CDR3 sequence is 15 residues long. In germline, CDR1 is MNHEY, CDR2 SVGAGI. CDR3 coding DNA: TGTGCCAGCAGTTACTCAGGACACGGCAATCAGCCCCAGCATTTT. Protein product: CASSYSGHGNQPQHF.

The chain recombines TRBV18 with TRBJ2-1; D gene unclear. The V end lost 6 bases, the J end lost 0 bases, and 12 bases lay between the germline ends. Germline V gene lookup returns CDR1 KGHSH and CDR2 LQKENI. This CDR3 has 15 residues. For the CDR3, the DNA is TGTGCCAGCTCGTCTAGTCGTAGCTCCTACAATGAGCAGTTCTTC. Its protein product is CASSSSRSSYNEQFF.

The rearrangement joins TRBV28 to TRBJ1-1, with 8 bases that match TRBD1. There are 13 residues in the CDR3. Germline V CDR1 and CDR2: MDHEN, SYDVKM. V trimming: 5 bases; J trimming: 5 bases; junction bases outside the gene matches: 4. CDR3: CASSLYRGTEAFF. The CDR3 DNA reads TGTGCCAGCAGTCTCTACAGGGGGACTGAAGCTTTCTTT.

This clone was seen a handful of times. The CDR3 DNA follows: TGTGCCAGCAGTGATTCTTTGCGACAGGGGGCTGGAGGCTACACCTTC. Protein: CASSDSLRQGAGGYTF. The genes are TRBV25-1 and TRBJ1-2, with TRBD1 identical over 10 bases. Germline V CDR1 and CDR2: MGHDK, SYGVNS. The CDR3 covers 16 residues. V lost 3 bases and J lost 8; bases outside the gene matches: 12.

This chain uses TRBV11-2 with TRBJ2-7; 7 nucleotides align to TRBD2. The CDR3 runs to 18 residues. The junction had 17 bases not matched to a gene; V was cut back by 1 base and J by 5 bases. In germline, CDR1 is SGHAT, CDR2 FQNNGV. The DNA of the CDR3 is TGTGCCAGCAGCTTAGGCCCCCACCCCCTGGGGGGGAGGAACGAGCAGTACTTC. Translation: CASSLGPHPLGGRNEQYF.